A single sample is the source of the 10 T cell receptor beta chains below, sequenced in a study of cytomegalovirus exposure and HLA in healthy donors. The PCR was carried out with 60 Vbeta primers and 13 Jbeta primers. The method was immunoSEQ multiplex PCR; TCRdb's version includes in-frame clones alone and lacks a portion of them. The data contain about 150,000 clones, approximately 80% of them singletons. Sequenced input: PBMCs. These receptors were collected from a woman in her thirties or forties in good health and CMV-seropositive.

This chain links TRBV29-1 with TRBJ1-1, with no clear D. The V end was cut by 4 bases, the J end by 2 bases, with 11 bases between. This CDR3 contains 13 residues. Germline V gene sequence: CDR1 SQVTM, CDR2 ANQGSEA. The CDR3 loop is CSVVRTLNTEAFF. The CDR3 nucleotides read TGCAGCGTTGTCCGCACATTAAACACTGAAGCTTTCTTT. Together with reference TRBV29-1 and TRBJ1-1, the CDR3 gives the full variable domain: SAVISQKPSRDICQRGTSLTIQCQVDSQVTMMFWYRQQPGQSLTLIATANQGSEATYESGFVIDKFPISRPNLTFSTLTVSNMSPEDSSIYLCSVVRTLNTEAFFGQGTRLTVV.

The chain uses TRBV28 and TRBJ1-1, with D possibly matching TRBD1 (6 bases). V lost 6 bases, J lost 3 bases, and 20 bases lay in between. Germline V lookup: CDR1 MDHEN, CDR2 SYDVKM. This CDR3 comprises 16 residues. The CDR3 DNA reads as TGTGCCAGCAGGCCCCCCCCGGGGGGGGGCGACACTGAAGCTTTCTTT. Amino acids: CASRPPPGGGDTEAFF. Together with reference TRBV28 and TRBJ1-1, the CDR3 gives the full variable domain: DVKVTQSSRYLVKRTGEKVFLECVQDMDHENMFWYRQDPGLGLRLIYFSYDVKMKEKGDIPEGYSVSREKKERFSLILESASTNQTSMYLCASRPPPGGGDTEAFFGQGTRLTVV.

The rearrangement uses TRBV28 and TRBJ2-1, with 10 bases matching TRBD2. This CDR3 has 19 amino acids. After removal of 1 base from V and 4 bases from J, the junction contained 13 bases not matched to a gene. Germline CDR1 is MDHEN and CDR2 is SYDVKM. DNA of the CDR3: TGTGCCAGCAGTTTATTAATCCAGTTCGGACTAGCGGATTACAATGAGCAGTTCTTC. Residues: CASSLLIQFGLADYNEQFF.

Only one count was recorded for this clone. The CDR3 nucleotides are TGCGCCAGCAACCAGGGGGCAGGGAAACCCCTTCCCACTCAGCCCCAGCATTTT. Its protein product is CASNQGAGKPLPTQPQHF. The gene calls are TRBV23-1 and TRBJ1-5, with 8 bases fitting TRBD1. TRBV23-1 is assigned to the ORF class and has an uncertain function. V was pared by 7 bases and J by 6 bases, with 20 bases of the junction left unmatched. The CDR3 totals 18 residues.

This chain uses TRBV7-8 with TRBJ2-3; the match to TRBD2 covers 9 bases. The CDR3 sequence is 15 residues long. The V gene end was trimmed by 4 bases and the J gene end by 4 bases; junction bases not matched to a gene: 6. Germline V gene lookup returns CDR1 SGHVS and CDR2 FQNEAQ. The DNA of the CDR3 is TGTGCCAGCAGCTCTCTAGCGGGATACGCAGATACGCAGTATTTT. This translates into CASSSLAGYADTQYF.

CDR3 amino acids: CASSVQGVYGYTF. Here the CDR3 DNA reads TGTGCCAGTAGTGTACAGGGGGTCTATGGCTACACCTTC. This chain uses TRBV19 with TRBJ1-2; 8 bases fit TRBD1. Germline V gene lookup returns CDR1 LNHDA and CDR2 SQIVND (reference sequence). The J segment lost 4 bases and the V segment lost 5 bases, leaving 3 bases of the junction unmatched. The CDR3 has 13 residues.

This clone was seen a single time. The chain links TRBV19 to TRBJ2-7, with D hard to call. There are 14 residues in the CDR3. The germline V and J ends were trimmed by 1 base and 3 bases, with 10 bases remaining between them. From germline, CDR1 is LNHDA and CDR2 SQIVND (reference sequence). CDR3 region: CASSIALSSYEQYF. CDR3 coding DNA: TGTGCCAGTAGTATAGCACTTAGCAGCTACGAGCAGTACTTC.

V gene TRBV7-3 combines with J gene TRBJ2-6; weak D call: TRBD1 (5 bases). This CDR3 is 17 amino acids long. Between the trimmed V and J ends, which lost 2 bases and 1 base, there was a span of 12 bases. Germline-derived CDR1 and CDR2 are SGHTA and FQGTGA. CDR3 sequence (DNA): TGTGCCAGCAGCTTATTACCCCCAGGGTCTGGGGCCAACGTCCTGACTTTC. It specifies CASSLLPPGSGANVLTF.

This sequence joins TRBV5-6 and TRBJ1-1; D is ambiguous. Germline values: CDR1 SGHDT, CDR2 YYEEEE. The V end lost 0 bases, the J end lost 4 bases, and 13 bases lay between the germline ends. The CDR3 consists of 15 residues. The CDR3 region has the DNA TGTGCCAGCAGCTTGGATGCAGGATTAAGCACTGAAGCTTTCTTT. It translates to CASSLDAGLSTEAFF.

V and J are TRBV5-4 and TRBJ2-3, with 7 bases matching TRBD1. The CDR3 has 16 amino acids. The V segment lost 3 bases and the J segment 2 bases; nucleotides outside the gene matches: 9. From germline, CDR1 is SGHNT and CDR2 YYREEE (reference sequence). The CDR3 DNA reads as TGTGCCAGCAGCTCCGTCGACAGGGTGGTCACAGATACGCAGTATTTT. Encoded protein: CASSSVDRVVTDTQYF.